The entry below describes one T cell receptor (beta chain). Its cognate antigen has yet to be identified. Base-call qualities are not available, and no considerably larger clone is one nucleotide away. The immunoSEQ Assay, a bias-controlled multiplex PCR, was used to amplify TCRbeta CDR3 regions from genomic DNA. As for the authors' bioinformatics: The number of nucleated cells in each sample was estimated from the amplification of reference gene primers within the assay. To quantify the absolute abundance of each unique TCRbeta CDR3 rearrangement, sequence reads were collapsed and filtered. For each sample, productive Simpson clonality was calculated by taking the square root of Simpson's diversity index across productive rearrangements. Not all clones reach the TCRdb copy of this immuneACCESS table, which keeps in-frame sequences only. Checked studies attribute under half of the gap to unresolved V genes and leave the rest unexplained. That table furnishes V, J and clone size, whereas the DNA furnished D and trimming. The sample includes 300,000 to 450,000 clones, with more than 70% observed a single time. 3% of the sample rests with the top ten.

These data originate in a study of blood T cell repertoires in COVID-19 (TCRdb year 2020). Study-wide context: Samples covering the acute and convalescent phases of COVID-19 were provided by collaborators in the United States, Italy and Spain. The prospective study material was composed of cDNA or gDNA derived from T cells, B-cell-depleted T cells, or PBMCs. Subjects who had been exposed to COVID-19, were actively infected with it, or had recovered from it provided the deeply sampled blood TCRbeta repertoires that made up the dataset. The repertoires were released in a freely available public database meant as a resource for research on the immune response to SARS-CoV-2. The samples were drawn from the first 160 participants of the ongoing ImmuneRACE study and from over 950 subjects provided by 6 global collaborators. A de-identified subject ID, COVID-19 status, age in years and sex were almost always included in the sample metadata. Where HLA class I and class II types were available, the types were taken from metadata supplied by the sample provider, not from assay-based typing. Summary of the overall study and its limitations: Clinical and demographic metadata were provided uncurated, with the amount varying by source and participant.

In Seattle, one collaborating source enrolled patients while the infection was active and tracked those patients longitudinally over the course of disease. Each collaborating institution followed its own protocols to collect whole blood in K2EDTA tubes. For TCRbeta analysis, collaborators shipped samples in one of three forms: frozen whole blood, isolated PBMCs, or DNA extracted from either of those sample types. The TCR sequence derives from a woman between 25 and 40 years old with COVID-19, enrolled during active disease. Sequenced input: peripheral blood.

The nucleotide sequence reads TGTGCCAGCAGCTTGGCGGGAGAGGCCGCAGATACGCAGTATTTT. Translated, it gives CASSLAGEAADTQYF. The chain links TRBV5-4 with TRBJ2-3; TRBD2 is a weak D gene call, 6 bases matching. Relative to germline, V is 0 bases shorter and J is 4 bases shorter, with 12 bases between their ends. CDR1 is given as SGHNT and CDR2 as YYREEE, both from the germline V gene (reference sequence). Inclusive of the bounding cysteine and phenylalanine, the CDR3 is 15 residues long. The only DNA kept is the CDR3, 45 bases in frame from the first base.